Following are 7 T cell receptor beta chains from one sample sequenced in a study of cytomegalovirus exposure and HLA in healthy donors. PCR amplification relied on 60 Vbeta primers (plus 13 Jbeta primers). Libraries were prepared by immunoSEQ multiplex PCR; TCRdb keeps only in-frame clonotypes and omits some of them. The data contain 35,000 to 45,000 clones, roughly 76% of them singletons. Specimen: PBMCs. The receptors here all came from a woman in her forties in good health and CMV-seronegative.

The chain recombines TRBV14 with TRBJ2-5, with 8 bases fitting TRBD1. Looked up from germline, CDR1 is SGHDN and CDR2 is FVKESK. V dropped 4 bases and J dropped 4; count of bases not matched to a gene: 8. The CDR3 spans 15 residues. CDR3 in amino acids: CASSLRQGMGETQYF. CDR3 coding DNA: TGTGCCAGCAGCCTCCGACAGGGGATGGGAGAGACCCAGTACTTC.

The chain uses TRBV7-8 and TRBJ1-6; D call uncertain. This CDR3 comprises 14 residues. The germline V gene encodes CDR1 SGHVS and CDR2 FQNEAQ. Trimming left V 0 bases short and J 7 bases short, with 7 bases between. The CDR3 loop is CASSLAHQNSPLHF. CDR3 in DNA: TGTGCCAGCAGCTTAGCGCACCAGAATTCACCCCTCCACTTT.

The V call is TRBV6-5, the J call TRBJ2-5, with unresolved D. The CDR3 spans 15 residues. The V end was cut by 0 bases, the J end by 3 bases, with 11 bases between. CDR1 and CDR2 (germline): MNHEY, SVGAGI. The CDR3 bases are TGTGCCAGCAGTTACTCGGGTCGGAGTAAAGAGACCCAGTACTTC. Translated: CASSYSGRSKETQYF.

This chain uses TRBV28 with TRBJ1-5, with D possibly being TRBD1 (5 bases). The germline V gene has CDR1 MDHEN and CDR2 SYDVKM. The CDR3 covers 13 residues. V lost 3 bases and J lost 7, with 10 bases in between. The CDR3 nucleotides are TGTGCCAGCAGTTTCAGGGATCACCAGCCCCAGCATTTT. It translates to CASSFRDHQPQHF.

V usage is TRBV29-1 and J usage is TRBJ1-1, with a tentative D call TRBD1 (5 bases). In germline, CDR1 is SQVTM, CDR2 ANQGSEA. The V end lost 2 bases, the J end lost 1 base, and 5 bases lay between the germline ends. There are 12 residues in the CDR3. The CDR3 here is CSVERGNTEAFF. The CDR3 nucleotides read TGCAGCGTTGAAAGGGGGAACACTGAAGCTTTCTTT. The complete variable domain, with remaining parts taken from reference TRBV29-1 and TRBJ1-1, reads SAVISQKPSRDICQRGTSLTIQCQVDSQVTMMFWYRQQPGQSLTLIATANQGSEATYESGFVIDKFPISRPNLTFSTLTVSNMSPEDSSIYLCSVERGNTEAFFGQGTRLTVV.

The chain links TRBV4-1 to TRBJ2-2; a possible D gene is TRBD1 (6 bases). V was clipped by 3 bases and J by 2 bases, with 10 bases between them. The CDR3 contains 15 residues. Germline V gene lookup returns CDR1 MGHRA and CDR2 YSYEKL. The CDR3 spells CASSQRDINTGELFF. CDR3 nucleotide sequence: TGCGCCAGCAGCCAGAGGGACATTAACACCGGGGAGCTGTTTTTT.

The chain links TRBV6-6 to TRBJ1-4; D perhaps matches TRBD1 (6 bases). Per germline, CDR1 MNHNY and CDR2 SVGAGI (reference sequence). V shed 8 bases and J shed 8 bases, with 15 bases lying between them. The CDR3 is made up of 13 amino acids. CDR3: CASLGGLGEKLFF. The CDR3 DNA follows: TGTGCCAGCTTGGGGGGGCTTGGAGAAAAACTGTTTTTT.